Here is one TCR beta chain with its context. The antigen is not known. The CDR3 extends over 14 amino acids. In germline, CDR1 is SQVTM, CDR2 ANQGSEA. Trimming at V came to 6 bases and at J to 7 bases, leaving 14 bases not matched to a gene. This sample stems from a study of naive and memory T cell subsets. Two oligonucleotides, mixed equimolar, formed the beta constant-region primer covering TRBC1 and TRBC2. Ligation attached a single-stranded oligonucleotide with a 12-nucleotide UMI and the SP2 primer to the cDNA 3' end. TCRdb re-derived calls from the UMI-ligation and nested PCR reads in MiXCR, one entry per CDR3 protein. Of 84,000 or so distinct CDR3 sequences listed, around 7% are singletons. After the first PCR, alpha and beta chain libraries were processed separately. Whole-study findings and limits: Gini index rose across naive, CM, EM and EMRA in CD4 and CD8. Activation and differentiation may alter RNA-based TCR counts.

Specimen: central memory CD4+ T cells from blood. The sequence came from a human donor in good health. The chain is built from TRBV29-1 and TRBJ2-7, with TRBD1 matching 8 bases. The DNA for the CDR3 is TGCAGCGTAGTCTCCTCGGGACAGGCGAGGGAGCAGTACTTC. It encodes CSVVSSGQAREQYF.